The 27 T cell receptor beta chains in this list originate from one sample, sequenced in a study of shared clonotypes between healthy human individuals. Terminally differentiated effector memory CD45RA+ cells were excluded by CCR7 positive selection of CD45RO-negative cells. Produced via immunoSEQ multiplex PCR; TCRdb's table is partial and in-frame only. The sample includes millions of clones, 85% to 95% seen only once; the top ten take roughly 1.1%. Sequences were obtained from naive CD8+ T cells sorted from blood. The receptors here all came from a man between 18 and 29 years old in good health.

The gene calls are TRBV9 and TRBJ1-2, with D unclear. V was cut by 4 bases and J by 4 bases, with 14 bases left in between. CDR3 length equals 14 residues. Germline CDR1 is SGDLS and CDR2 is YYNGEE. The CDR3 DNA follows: TGTGCCAGCAGCTCGCGACAAGGCGTCTATGGCTACACCTTC. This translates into CASSSRQGVYGYTF. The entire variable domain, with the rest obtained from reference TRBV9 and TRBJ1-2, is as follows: DSGVTQTPKHLITATGQRVTLRCSPRSGDLSVYWYQQSLDQGLQFLIQYYNGEERAKGNILERFSAQQFPDLHSELNLSSLELGDSALYFCASSSRQGVYGYTFGSGTRLTVV.

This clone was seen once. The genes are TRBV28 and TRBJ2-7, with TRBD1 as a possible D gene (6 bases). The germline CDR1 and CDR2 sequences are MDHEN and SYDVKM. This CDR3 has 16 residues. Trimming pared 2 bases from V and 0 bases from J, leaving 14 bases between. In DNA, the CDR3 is TGTGCCAGCAGTTTAGGAACAGGGATCAGCTCCTACGAGCAGTACTTC. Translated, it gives CASSLGTGISSYEQYF.

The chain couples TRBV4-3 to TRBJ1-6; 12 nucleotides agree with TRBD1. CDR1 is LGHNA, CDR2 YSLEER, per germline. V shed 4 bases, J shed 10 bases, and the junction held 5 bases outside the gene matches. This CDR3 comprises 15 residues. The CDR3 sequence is CASSPGQGATSPLHF. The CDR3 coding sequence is TGCGCCAGCAGCCCGGGACAGGGGGCTACCTCACCCCTCCACTTT.

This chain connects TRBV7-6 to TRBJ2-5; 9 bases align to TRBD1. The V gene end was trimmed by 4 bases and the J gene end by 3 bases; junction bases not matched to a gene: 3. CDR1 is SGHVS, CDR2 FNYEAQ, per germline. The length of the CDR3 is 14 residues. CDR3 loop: CASSSGQGKETQYF. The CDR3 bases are TGTGCCAGCAGCTCTGGACAGGGGAAAGAGACCCAGTACTTC.

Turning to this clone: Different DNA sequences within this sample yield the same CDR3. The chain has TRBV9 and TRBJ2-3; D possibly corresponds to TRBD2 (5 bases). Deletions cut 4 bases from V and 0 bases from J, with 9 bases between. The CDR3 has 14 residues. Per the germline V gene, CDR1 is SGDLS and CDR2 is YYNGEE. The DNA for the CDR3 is TGTGCCAGCAGCTTCAGCGGAAGCACAGATACGCAGTATTTT. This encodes CASSFSGSTDTQYF.

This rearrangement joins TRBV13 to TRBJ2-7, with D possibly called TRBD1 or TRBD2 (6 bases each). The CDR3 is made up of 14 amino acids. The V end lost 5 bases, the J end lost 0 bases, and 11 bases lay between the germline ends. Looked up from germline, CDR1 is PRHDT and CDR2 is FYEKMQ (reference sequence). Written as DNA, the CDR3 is TGTGCCAGCAGCCAAGGGGGACTCTCCTACGAGCAGTACTTC. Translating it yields CASSQGGLSYEQYF.

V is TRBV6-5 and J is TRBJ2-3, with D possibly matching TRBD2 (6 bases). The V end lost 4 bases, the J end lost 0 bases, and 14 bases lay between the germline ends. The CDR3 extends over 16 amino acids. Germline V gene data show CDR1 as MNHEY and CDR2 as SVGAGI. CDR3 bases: TGTGCCAGCAGTTGGGACTCTGCTACTAGCACAGATACGCAGTATTTT. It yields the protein CASSWDSATSTDTQYF.

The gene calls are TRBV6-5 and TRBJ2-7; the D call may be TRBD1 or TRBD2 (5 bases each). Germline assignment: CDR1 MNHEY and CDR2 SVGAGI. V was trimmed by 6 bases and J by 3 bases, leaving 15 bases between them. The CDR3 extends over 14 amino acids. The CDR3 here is CASSLGGTDYEQYF. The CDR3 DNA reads TGTGCCAGCAGCCTCGGTGGGACGGACTACGAGCAGTACTTC.

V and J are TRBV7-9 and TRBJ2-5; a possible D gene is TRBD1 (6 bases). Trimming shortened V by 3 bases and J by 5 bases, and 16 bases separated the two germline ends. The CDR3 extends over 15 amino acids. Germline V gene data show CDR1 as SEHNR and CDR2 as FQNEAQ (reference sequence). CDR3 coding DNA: TGTGCCAGCAGCTTTTTAGTCGAGGGGGTGGAGACCCAGTACTTC. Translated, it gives CASSFLVEGVETQYF. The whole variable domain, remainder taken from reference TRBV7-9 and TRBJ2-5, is DTGVSQNPRHKITKRGQNVTFRCDPISEHNRLYWYRQTLGQGPEFLTYFQNEAQLEKSRLLSDRFSAERPKGSFSTLEIQRTEQGDSAMYLCASSFLVEGVETQYFGPGTRLLVL.

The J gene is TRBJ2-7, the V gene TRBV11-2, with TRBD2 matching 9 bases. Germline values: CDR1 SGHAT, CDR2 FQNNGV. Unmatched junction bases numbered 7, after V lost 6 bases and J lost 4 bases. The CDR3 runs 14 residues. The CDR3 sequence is CASSPPGLAYEQYF. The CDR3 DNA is TGTGCCAGCAGTCCCCCGGGACTAGCTTACGAGCAGTACTTC.

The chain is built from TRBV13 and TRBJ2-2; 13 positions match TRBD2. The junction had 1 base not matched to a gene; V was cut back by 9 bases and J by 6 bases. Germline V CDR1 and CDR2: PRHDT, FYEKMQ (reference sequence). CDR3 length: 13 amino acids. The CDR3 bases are TGTGCCAGTGGACTAGCGGGAGCCGGGGAGCTGTTTTTT. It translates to CASGLAGAGELFF.

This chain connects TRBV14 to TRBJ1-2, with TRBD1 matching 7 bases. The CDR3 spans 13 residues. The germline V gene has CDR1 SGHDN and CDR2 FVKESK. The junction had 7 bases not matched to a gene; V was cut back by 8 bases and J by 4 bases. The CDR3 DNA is TGTGCCAGCTCGTCGACAGGGTCCTATGGCTACACCTTC. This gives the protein CASSSTGSYGYTF.

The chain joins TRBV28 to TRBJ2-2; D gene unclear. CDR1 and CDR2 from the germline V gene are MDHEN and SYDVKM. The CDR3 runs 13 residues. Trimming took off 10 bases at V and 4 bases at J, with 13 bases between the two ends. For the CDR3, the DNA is TGTGCCACCCGGTGGACGGGCACCGGGGAGCTGTTTTTT. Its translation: CATRWTGTGELFF.

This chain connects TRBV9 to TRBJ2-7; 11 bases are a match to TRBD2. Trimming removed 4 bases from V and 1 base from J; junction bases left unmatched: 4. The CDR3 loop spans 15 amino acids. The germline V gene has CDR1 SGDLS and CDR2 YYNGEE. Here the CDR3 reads CASSSPSGGSYEQYF. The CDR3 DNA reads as TGTGCCAGCAGCAGTCCTAGCGGGGGGTCCTACGAGCAGTACTTC.

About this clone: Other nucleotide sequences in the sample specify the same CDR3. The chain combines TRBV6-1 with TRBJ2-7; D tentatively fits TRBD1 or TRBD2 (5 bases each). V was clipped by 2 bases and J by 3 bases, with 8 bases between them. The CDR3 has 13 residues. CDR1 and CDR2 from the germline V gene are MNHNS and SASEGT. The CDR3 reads CASSEIGGYEQYF. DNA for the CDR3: TGTGCCAGCAGTGAAATTGGGGGCTACGAGCAGTACTTC.

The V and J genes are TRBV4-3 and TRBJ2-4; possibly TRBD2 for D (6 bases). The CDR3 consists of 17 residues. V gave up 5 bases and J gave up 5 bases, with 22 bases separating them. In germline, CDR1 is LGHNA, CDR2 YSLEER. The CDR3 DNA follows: TGCGCCAGCAGCGAACTCTTCGGCCCCGGCGGGGAAAACATTCAGTACTTC. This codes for CASSELFGPGGENIQYF.

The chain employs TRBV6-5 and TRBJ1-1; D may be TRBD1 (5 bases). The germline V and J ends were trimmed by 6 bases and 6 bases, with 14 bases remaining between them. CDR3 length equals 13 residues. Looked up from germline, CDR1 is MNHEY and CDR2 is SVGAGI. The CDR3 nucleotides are TGTGCCAGCAGACGGAGGGGTTCCGCTGAAGCTTTCTTT. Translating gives CASRRRGSAEAFF.

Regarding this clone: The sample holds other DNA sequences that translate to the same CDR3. The CDR3 protein is CASSQVGTGGTEAFF. In DNA, the CDR3 is TGCGCCAGCAGCCAAGTGGGAACAGGGGGTACTGAAGCTTTCTTT. The chain couples TRBV4-1 to TRBJ1-1; 8 bases line up with TRBD1. From germline, CDR1 is MGHRA and CDR2 YSYEKL. The CDR3 sequence is 15 residues long. The J segment lost 5 bases and the V segment lost 1 base, leaving 6 bases of the junction unmatched.

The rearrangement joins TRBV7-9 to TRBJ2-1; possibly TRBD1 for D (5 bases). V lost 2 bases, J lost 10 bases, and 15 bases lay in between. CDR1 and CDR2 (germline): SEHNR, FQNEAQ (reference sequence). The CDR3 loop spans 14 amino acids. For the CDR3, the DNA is TGTGCCAGCAGCTTACCCGCGGACACGGAAGAGCAGTTCTTC. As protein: CASSLPADTEEQFF. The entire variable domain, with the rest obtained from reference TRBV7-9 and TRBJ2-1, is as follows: DTGVSQNPRHKITKRGQNVTFRCDPISEHNRLYWYRQTLGQGPEFLTYFQNEAQLEKSRLLSDRFSAERPKGSFSTLEIQRTEQGDSAMYLCASSLPADTEEQFFGPGTRLTVL.

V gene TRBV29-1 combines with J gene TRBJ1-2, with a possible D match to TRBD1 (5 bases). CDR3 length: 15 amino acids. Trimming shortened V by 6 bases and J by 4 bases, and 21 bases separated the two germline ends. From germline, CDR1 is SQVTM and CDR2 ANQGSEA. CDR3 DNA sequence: TGCAGCGTCAGGGAAATCAGGGAGGGCTCCTATGGCTACACCTTC. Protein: CSVREIREGSYGYTF.

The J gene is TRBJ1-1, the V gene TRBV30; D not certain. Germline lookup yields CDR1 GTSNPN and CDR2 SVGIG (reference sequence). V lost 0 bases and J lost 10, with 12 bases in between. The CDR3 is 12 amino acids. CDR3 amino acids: CAWSVSIWGAFF. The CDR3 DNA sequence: TGTGCCTGGAGTGTAAGTATCTGGGGAGCTTTCTTT.

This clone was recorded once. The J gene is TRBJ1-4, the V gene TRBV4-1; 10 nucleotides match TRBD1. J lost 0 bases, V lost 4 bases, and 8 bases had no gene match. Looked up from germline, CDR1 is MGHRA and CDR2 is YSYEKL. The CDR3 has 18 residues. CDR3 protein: CASSLRQGARATNEKLFF. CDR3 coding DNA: TGCGCCAGCAGCCTCCGACAGGGGGCGAGGGCAACTAATGAAAAACTGTTTTTT.

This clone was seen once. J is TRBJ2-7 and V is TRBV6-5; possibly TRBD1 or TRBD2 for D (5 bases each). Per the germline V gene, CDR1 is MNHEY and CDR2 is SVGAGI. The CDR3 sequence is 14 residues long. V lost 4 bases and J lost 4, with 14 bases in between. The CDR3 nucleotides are TGTGCCAGCAGTTCCTCAGGGAGTCCGTACGAGCAGTACTTC. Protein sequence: CASSSSGSPYEQYF.

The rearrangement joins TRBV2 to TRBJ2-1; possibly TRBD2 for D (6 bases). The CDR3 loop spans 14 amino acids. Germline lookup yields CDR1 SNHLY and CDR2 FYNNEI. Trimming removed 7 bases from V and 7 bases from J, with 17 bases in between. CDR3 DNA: TGTGCCAGCACCGAGGGCGGGATTTCTAATGAGCAGTTCTTC. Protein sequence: CASTEGGISNEQFF.

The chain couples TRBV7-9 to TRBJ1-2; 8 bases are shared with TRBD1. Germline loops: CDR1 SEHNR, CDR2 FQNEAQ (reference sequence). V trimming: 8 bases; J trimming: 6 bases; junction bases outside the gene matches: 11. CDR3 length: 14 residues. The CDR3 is CASVPRDRNDGYTF. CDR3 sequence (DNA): TGTGCCAGCGTCCCTCGGGACAGGAATGATGGCTACACCTTC. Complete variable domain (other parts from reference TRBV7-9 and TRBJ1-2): DTGVSQNPRHKITKRGQNVTFRCDPISEHNRLYWYRQTLGQGPEFLTYFQNEAQLEKSRLLSDRFSAERPKGSFSTLEIQRTEQGDSAMYLCASVPRDRNDGYTFGSGTRLTVV.

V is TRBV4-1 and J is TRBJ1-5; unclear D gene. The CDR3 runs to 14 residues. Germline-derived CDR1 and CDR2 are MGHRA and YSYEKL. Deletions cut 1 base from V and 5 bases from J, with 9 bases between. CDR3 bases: TGCGCCAGCAGCCAAGGGTTGGATTATCAGCCCCAGCATTTT. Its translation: CASSQGLDYQPQHF.

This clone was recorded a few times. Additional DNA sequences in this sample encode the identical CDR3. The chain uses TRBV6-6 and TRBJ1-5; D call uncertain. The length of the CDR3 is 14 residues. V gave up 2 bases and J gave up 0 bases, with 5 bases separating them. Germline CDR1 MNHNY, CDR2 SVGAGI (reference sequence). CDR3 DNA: TGTGCCAGCAGTTACGTCGGTAGCAATCAGCCCCAGCATTTT. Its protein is CASSYVGSNQPQHF.